One and the same sample provided the 32 T cell receptor beta chains below, sequenced in a study of CD8 T cells in Susac syndrome. The authors reverse transcribed roughly 0.5 to 1 ug RNA with random hexamers. One entry per CDR3 protein, called by TCRdb with MiXCR from the immunoSEQ multiplex PCR reads. The sample has 180,000 or so distinct CDR3 sequences, over 85% seen once. Sequenced: CD4+ T cells from PBMCs. The receptors come from a human donor in good health.

The V call is TRBV20-1, the J call TRBJ2-2; D gene uncertain. The germline V and J ends were trimmed by 5 bases and 6 bases, with 13 bases remaining between them. CDR3 length: 13 amino acids. Germline V gene data show CDR1 as DFQATT and CDR2 as SNEGSKA (reference sequence). CDR3: CSARLPLSGELFF. The CDR3, as DNA: TGCAGTGCTCGCCTGCCACTATCCGGGGAGCTGTTTTTT.

Notes on this clonotype: At one end, the junction sequence differs from germline, possibly due to a read error. The genes are TRBV27 and TRBJ2-1; D is undetermined. The germline CDR1 and CDR2 sequences are MNHEY and SMNVEV (reference sequence). CDR3 length: 15 amino acids. The CDR3 nucleotides read TGTGCCAGCAGTGTATCGAGAGGACCTCACAATGAGCAGTTCTTC. Protein product: CASSVSRGPHNEQFF.

The chain couples TRBV9 to TRBJ1-1; D not resolved. CDR1 SGDLS and CDR2 YYNGEE come from the germline V gene. Trimming cost V 0 bases and J 5 bases, with 11 bases left between them. This CDR3 has 14 amino acids. CDR3 sequence reads: CASSVEGGKTEAFF. The CDR3, as DNA: TGTGCCAGCAGCGTAGAGGGAGGGAAGACTGAAGCTTTCTTT.

The CDR3 bases are TGTGCCAGCAGCCCGGGACTAGCGAGACCTACGAATGAGCAGTTCTTC. It specifies CASSPGLARPTNEQFF. The chain carries TRBV7-9 and TRBJ2-1; 10 nucleotides agree with TRBD2. Germline loops: CDR1 SEHNR, CDR2 FQNEAQ (reference sequence). V was pared by 5 bases and J by 7 bases, with 11 bases of the junction left unmatched. The CDR3 covers 16 residues. The variable domain in full, completed from reference TRBV7-9 and TRBJ2-1, reads DTGVSQNPRHKITKRGQNVTFRCDPISEHNRLYWYRQTLGQGPEFLTYFQNEAQLEKSRLLSDRFSAERPKGSFSTLEIQRTEQGDSAMYLCASSPGLARPTNEQFFGPGTRLTVL.

The rearrangement links TRBV12-3 or TRBV12-4 to TRBJ2-7; D gene unclear. Trimming removed 3 bases from V and 7 bases from J, with 10 bases in between. The CDR3 has 12 amino acids. The DNA of the CDR3 is TGTGCCAGCAGTTTGCCACTGGGTGAGCAGTACTTC. Translated, it gives CASSLPLGEQYF.

V usage is TRBV20-1 and J usage is TRBJ2-1; D gene uncertain. This CDR3 has 12 residues. The V end lost 0 bases, the J end lost 7 bases, and 7 bases lay between the germline ends. In germline, CDR1 is DFQATT, CDR2 SNEGSKA (reference sequence). This CDR3 is CSARDNWNEQFF. In DNA, the CDR3 is TGCAGTGCTAGAGATAATTGGAATGAGCAGTTCTTC.

The rearrangement links TRBV20-1 to TRBJ1-1, with 9 bases aligning to TRBD1. The trim removed 0 bases at V and 1 base at J, leaving 3 bases unmatched. The germline gives CDR1 DFQATT, CDR2 SNEGSKA (reference sequence). This CDR3 is 15 amino acids long. The CDR3: CSARDRTGANTEAFF. DNA for the CDR3: TGCAGTGCTAGAGACCGGACAGGGGCGAACACTGAAGCTTTCTTT.

The chain couples TRBV4-3 to TRBJ2-6; D is unresolved. V was cut by 0 bases and J by 0 bases, with 9 bases left in between. The CDR3 covers 17 residues. From germline, CDR1 is LGHNA and CDR2 YSLEER. CDR3 protein: CASSQEGGNSGANVLTF. The DNA of the CDR3 is TGCGCCAGCAGCCAAGAAGGCGGAAACTCTGGGGCCAACGTCCTGACTTTC.

The chain is built from TRBV18 and TRBJ1-4; possible D gene TRBD1, 6 bases. Germline values: CDR1 KGHSH, CDR2 LQKENI. V lost 3 bases, J lost 7 bases, and 12 bases lay in between. This CDR3 is built from 14 residues. For the CDR3, the DNA is TGTGCCAGCTCACCGTTGGACAGACGTGAAAAACTGTTTTTT. Amino acids: CASSPLDRREKLFF.

The chain uses TRBV19 and TRBJ2-1, with 9 bases lining up with TRBD2. The V gene's germline CDR1 is LNHDA and CDR2 SQIVND (reference sequence). After removal of 6 bases from V and 9 bases from J, the junction contained 12 bases not matched to a gene. The CDR3 runs 15 residues. The CDR3 DNA is TGTGCCAGTAGGCCTAGCGGGGAGGGGATAGCTGAGCAGTTCTTC. This encodes CASRPSGEGIAEQFF.

The V and J genes are TRBV27 and TRBJ2-3; 9 positions match TRBD1. Germline V CDR1 and CDR2: MNHEY, SMNVEV (reference sequence). The CDR3 spans 14 residues. The J segment lost 4 bases and the V segment lost 7 bases, leaving 6 bases of the junction unmatched. The CDR3 protein is CASTRDRVADTQYF. CDR3 nucleotides: TGTGCCAGCACCCGGGACAGGGTCGCAGATACGCAGTATTTT.

The rearrangement links TRBV5-1 to TRBJ1-5; 9 bases match TRBD1. In germline, CDR1 is SGHRS, CDR2 YFSETQ. The CDR3 length is 15 residues. J lost 3 bases, V lost 4 bases, and 5 bases had no gene match. In DNA, the CDR3 is TGCGCCAGCAGCGACGGGACAGGGACCAATCAGCCCCAGCATTTT. Its protein product is CASSDGTGTNQPQHF.

V usage is TRBV27 and J usage is TRBJ2-7; D is ambiguous. Germline V gene data show CDR1 as MNHEY and CDR2 as SMNVEV (reference sequence). V lost 2 bases to trimming and J lost 0 bases, with 8 bases between them. The CDR3 contains 14 residues. For the CDR3, the DNA is TGTGCCAGCAGTTTACCCGGCAGCTCCTACGAGCAGTACTTC. Translation: CASSLPGSSYEQYF.

The chain is built from TRBV18 and TRBJ2-4; 8 bases are shared with TRBD1. J gave up 8 bases and V 3 bases, and 3 bases lay outside the gene matches. Per germline, CDR1 KGHSH and CDR2 LQKENI. The CDR3 totals 13 residues. The CDR3 bases are TGTGCCAGCTCACCCGGACAGGGCGACATTCAGTACTTC. Its translation is CASSPGQGDIQYF.

The J gene is TRBJ2-5, the V gene TRBV12-5, with TRBD2 as a possible D gene (5 bases). The V and J ends lost 8 bases and 1 base respectively, with 14 bases between them. Germline CDR1 reads LGHNT; CDR2 reads FRNRAP. CDR3 size: 14 residues. The CDR3 coding sequence is TGTGCTAGTCGCCAGGAGGAAACCCAAGAGACCCAGTACTTC. Protein product: CASRQEETQETQYF.

This sequence joins TRBV12-3 or TRBV12-4 and TRBJ2-2; D is possibly TRBD1 or TRBD2 (5 bases each). Deletions cut 5 bases from V and 4 bases from J, with 11 bases between. The CDR3 runs 14 residues. In nucleotides, the CDR3 is TGTGCCAGCAGTAGACTGGGGGTCACCGGGGAGCTGTTTTTT. Translating it yields CASSRLGVTGELFF.

The V and J genes are TRBV2 and TRBJ2-1; D may correspond to TRBD1 or TRBD2 (5 bases each). The germline V gene encodes CDR1 SNHLY and CDR2 FYNNEI. CDR3 length: 15 amino acids. V gave up 4 bases and J gave up 0 bases, with 10 bases separating them. The CDR3 bases are TGTGCCAGCAGTGTCGGGACCAACTCCTACAATGAGCAGTTCTTC. Translated, it gives CASSVGTNSYNEQFF.

The rearrangement links TRBV20-1 to TRBJ2-7; no definite D call. This CDR3 comprises 13 residues. The V end was cut by 3 bases, the J end by 0 bases, with 9 bases between. Germline V gene lookup returns CDR1 DFQATT and CDR2 SNEGSKA (reference sequence). CDR3 amino acids: CSASDTLSYEQYF. As DNA, the CDR3 is TGCAGTGCTAGCGACACTCTCTCCTACGAGCAGTACTTC.

This rearrangement joins TRBV20-1 to TRBJ2-3, with 9 bases matching TRBD1. There are 15 residues in the CDR3. Germline V CDR1 and CDR2: DFQATT, SNEGSKA (reference sequence). The CDR3 nucleotides read TGCAGCTTTCTACCTCCGGGACAGGGCGCAGATACGCAGTATTTT. It codes for CSFLPPGQGADTQYF.

The CDR3 is CASTYTWTGETQETQYF. CDR3 nucleotide sequence: TGTGCCAGCACTTACACCTGGACCGGGGAGACCCAAGAGACCCAGTACTTC. This chain joins TRBV28 and TRBJ2-5; D is possibly TRBD2 (5 bases). Germline-derived CDR1 and CDR2 are MDHEN and SYDVKM. The length of the CDR3 is 17 residues. V was trimmed by 7 bases and J by 1 base, leaving 22 bases between them.

J is TRBJ2-1 and V is TRBV2; 8 bases line up with TRBD1. The CDR3 consists of 14 residues. CDR1 is SNHLY, CDR2 FYNNEI, per germline. J gave up 7 bases and V 7 bases, and 9 bases lay outside the gene matches. The CDR3 sequence is CASKSRGRGNEQFF. The DNA for the CDR3 is TGTGCCAGCAAGAGCAGGGGGCGAGGGAATGAGCAGTTCTTC.

The chain couples TRBV9 to TRBJ2-2; 7 bases align to TRBD2. V was pared by 4 bases and J by 4 bases, with 16 bases of the junction left unmatched. The CDR3 is 18 residues long. Germline CDR1 SGDLS, CDR2 YYNGEE. The CDR3 sequence: CASSRVAGVFRSTGELFF. In DNA form, the CDR3 reads TGTGCCAGCAGCCGGGTAGCGGGTGTGTTTCGGAGCACCGGGGAGCTGTTTTTT.

The chain links TRBV12-3 or TRBV12-4 to TRBJ1-2; D not certain. Trimming left V 5 bases short and J 6 bases short, with 13 bases between. The CDR3 spans 13 residues. This chain's CDR3 is CASSPRLRDGYTF. The CDR3 coding sequence is TGTGCCAGCAGTCCCCGTCTCCGCGATGGCTACACCTTC.

CDR3 residues: CASRLQGAVSYNEQFF. The DNA of the CDR3 is TGTGCCAGCAGACTACAGGGGGCGGTTTCCTACAATGAGCAGTTCTTC. The chain uses TRBV7-2 and TRBJ2-1; 9 bases line up with TRBD1. CDR3 length: 16 residues. CDR1 and CDR2 from the germline V gene are SGHTA and FQGNSA. V was clipped by 6 bases and J by 1 base; unmatched bases: 7.

This chain connects TRBV29-1 to TRBJ2-7, with 8 bases aligning to TRBD2. CDR3 length equals 14 residues. J lost 5 bases, V lost 4 bases, and 10 bases had no gene match. Germline V gene data show CDR1 as SQVTM and CDR2 as ANQGSEA. DNA for the CDR3: TGCAGCGTTGTGGACCGCGGGAGGTCCCACGAGCAGTACTTC. It translates to CSVVDRGRSHEQYF.

The CDR3 region has the DNA TGTGCCAGCAGTCCTAGGGGACTAGCTGTATCAAGCACAGATACGCAGTATTTT. Translation gives CASSPRGLAVSSTDTQYF. The J gene is TRBJ2-3, the V gene TRBV6-2 or TRBV6-3; 9 bases align to TRBD2. The CDR3 spans 18 residues. Germline CDR1 reads MNHEY; CDR2 reads SVGEGT. The junction had 12 bases not matched to a gene; V was cut back by 5 bases and J by 0 bases.

This clonotype was seen just once. The chain couples TRBV29-1 to TRBJ2-5; TRBD2 aligns across 9 bases. Trimming at V came to 6 bases and at J to 5 bases, leaving 7 bases not matched to a gene. The CDR3 consists of 13 residues. The germline CDR1 and CDR2 sequences are SQVTM and ANQGSEA. CDR3 in amino acids: CSVTGLARETQYF. The DNA of the CDR3 is TGCAGCGTGACTGGACTAGCGAGGGAGACCCAGTACTTC.

J is TRBJ2-7 and V is TRBV19; 13 nucleotides agree with TRBD2. The trim removed 10 bases at V and 5 bases at J, leaving 8 bases unmatched. Germline CDR1 reads LNHDA; CDR2 reads SQIVND (reference sequence). The CDR3 consists of 14 residues. The CDR3 DNA reads TGTGCCACCGCGGGACTAGCGGGAATAAACGAGCAGTACTTC. This translates into CATAGLAGINEQYF.

The chain recombines TRBV27 with TRBJ2-7; 7 bases are shared with TRBD1. This CDR3 has 13 amino acids. The trim removed 8 bases at V and 6 bases at J, leaving 10 bases unmatched. The germline CDR1 and CDR2 sequences are MNHEY and SMNVEV (reference sequence). Here the CDR3 reads CASGVTGYSEQYF. The CDR3 region has the DNA TGTGCCAGCGGGGTGACAGGGTATAGCGAGCAGTACTTC.

The rearrangement uses TRBV12-3 or TRBV12-4 and TRBJ1-2; D is uncertain. The CDR3 spans 13 residues. The V and J ends lost 5 bases and 4 bases respectively, with 11 bases between them. Here the CDR3 reads CASSPQLGYGYTF. The CDR3 DNA follows: TGTGCCAGCAGTCCCCAGTTGGGCTATGGCTACACCTTC.

This rearrangement joins TRBV7-2 to TRBJ2-5; tentatively, D is TRBD2 (5 bases). The CDR3 runs to 13 residues. Trimming left V 8 bases short and J 5 bases short, with 15 bases between. Per the germline V gene, CDR1 is SGHTA and CDR2 is FQGNSA. CDR3 DNA sequence: TGTGCCAGCGGACTCGTACCAGTGGAGACCCAGTACTTC. It yields the protein CASGLVPVETQYF.

The rearrangement joins TRBV29-1 to TRBJ2-1; 7 bases are a match to TRBD2. The CDR3 covers 13 residues. The J segment lost 9 bases and the V segment lost 7 bases, leaving 12 bases of the junction unmatched. In germline, CDR1 is SQVTM, CDR2 ANQGSEA. Here the CDR3 reads CSAGRRLAGEQFF. DNA of the CDR3: TGCAGCGCAGGAAGACGACTAGCCGGTGAGCAGTTCTTC.